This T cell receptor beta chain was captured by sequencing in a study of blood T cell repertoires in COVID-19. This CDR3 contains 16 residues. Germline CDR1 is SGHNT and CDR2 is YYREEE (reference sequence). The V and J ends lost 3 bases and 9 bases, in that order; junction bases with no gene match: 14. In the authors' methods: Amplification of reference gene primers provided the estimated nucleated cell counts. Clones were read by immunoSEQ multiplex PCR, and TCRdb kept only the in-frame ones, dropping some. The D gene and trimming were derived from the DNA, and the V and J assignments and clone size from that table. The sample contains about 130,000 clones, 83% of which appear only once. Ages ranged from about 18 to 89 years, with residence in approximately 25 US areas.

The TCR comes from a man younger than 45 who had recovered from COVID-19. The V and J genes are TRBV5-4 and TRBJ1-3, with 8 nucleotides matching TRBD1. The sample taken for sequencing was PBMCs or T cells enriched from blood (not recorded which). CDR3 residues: CASSSGDRLMGATIYF. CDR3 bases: TGTGCCAGCAGCTCCGGGGACAGGCTAATGGGGGCCACCATATATTTT. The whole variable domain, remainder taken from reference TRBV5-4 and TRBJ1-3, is ETGVTQSPTHLIKTRGQQVTLRCSSQSGHNTVSWYQQALGQGPQFIFQYYREEENGRGNFPPRFSGLQFPNYSSELNVNALELDDSALYLCASSSGDRLMGATIYFGEGSWLTVV.